The 28 T cell receptor beta chains reported below all come from one sample, sequenced in a study of shared clonotypes between healthy human individuals. TCRdb keeps only in-frame clones here, not all; method: immunoSEQ multiplex PCR. Counted here are roughly 520,000 clones, 90% to 97% occurring once; the ten biggest clones make up about 0.059%. Sequencing was performed on naive CD4+ T cells sorted from blood. Documented subset: CD45RA+ positively selected. The receptor set was obtained from a woman under 40 in good health.

This chain joins TRBV15 and TRBJ2-1; TRBD2 matches 15 bases. J was trimmed by 8 bases and V by 6 bases; bases with no gene match: 17. Germline CDR1 is LNHNV and CDR2 is YYDKDF (reference sequence). The CDR3 covers 19 residues. In nucleotides, the CDR3 is TGTGCCACCAGAGCCATTGGGACTAGCGGGAGGAAAAGTAAGGATGAGCAGTTCTTC. Amino acids: CATRAIGTSGRKSKDEQFF. Full variable domain (remainder filled in from reference TRBV15 and TRBJ2-1): DAMVIQNPRYQVTQFGKPVTLSCSQTLNHNVMYWYQQKSSQAPKLLFHYYDKDFNNEADTPDNFQSRRPNTSFCFLDIRSPGLGDTAMYLCATRAIGTSGRKSKDEQFFGPGTRLTVL.

About this clone: Other nucleotide sequences from this sample produce the same CDR3. This chain joins TRBV27 and TRBJ1-1; D is ambiguous. V lost 3 bases to trimming and J lost 1 base, with 6 bases between them. This CDR3 has 13 residues. Per germline, CDR1 MNHEY and CDR2 SMNVEV (reference sequence). Written as DNA, the CDR3 is TGTGCCAGCAGTTTGAGCAGGAACACTGAAGCTTTCTTT. It yields the protein CASSLSRNTEAFF.

The chain joins TRBV4-1 to TRBJ1-4, with 9 positions matching TRBD1. CDR3 length: 15 amino acids. Germline trimming cut 1 base from V and 5 bases from J; bases unmatched to any gene: 2. Looked up from germline, CDR1 is MGHRA and CDR2 is YSYEKL. CDR3 protein: CASSQVDRGNEKLFF. The CDR3 DNA sequence: TGCGCCAGCAGCCAAGTGGACAGGGGAAATGAAAAACTGTTTTTT.

This chain uses TRBV7-8 with TRBJ2-7; unclear D gene. There are 15 residues in the CDR3. The V gene lost 1 base and the J gene lost 0 bases, with 10 bases spanning the gap. In germline, CDR1 is SGHVS, CDR2 FQNEAQ. CDR3: CASSLVGYFSYEQYF. DNA of the CDR3: TGTGCCAGCAGCTTAGTGGGGTATTTCTCCTACGAGCAGTACTTC.

This rearrangement joins TRBV4-1 to TRBJ2-5; 8 positions match TRBD2. Germline CDR1 is MGHRA and CDR2 is YSYEKL. The CDR3 has 15 amino acids. Losses at the gene ends were 0 bases for V and 5 bases for J; bases not matched to a gene: 5. The CDR3 here is CASSQDPGLGETQYF. Here the CDR3 DNA reads TGCGCCAGCAGCCAAGACCCGGGACTAGGGGAGACCCAGTACTTC.

The rearrangement uses TRBV28 and TRBJ2-7; D possibly corresponds to TRBD1 (7 bases). V was cut by 7 bases and J by 6 bases, with 22 bases left in between. The CDR3 covers 15 residues. Germline CDR1 MDHEN, CDR2 SYDVKM. Here the CDR3 reads CASTQGGEAGREQYF. CDR3 DNA sequence: TGTGCCAGCACCCAGGGGGGAGAGGCCGGTCGCGAGCAGTACTTC.

V gene TRBV10-2 combines with J gene TRBJ2-7; D remains unclear. The germline V gene has CDR1 WSHSY and CDR2 SAAADI. This CDR3 has 14 amino acids. Trimming stripped 4 bases from V and 0 bases from J, with 10 bases between. CDR3 residues: CASSVFSDSYEQYF. Written as DNA, the CDR3 is TGCGCCAGCAGTGTATTCTCCGACTCCTACGAGCAGTACTTC.

The gene calls are TRBV7-3 and TRBJ2-5; possible D gene TRBD1, 6 bases. The J call may be in error: the DNA end matches TRBJ2-7 better. Germline V gene lookup returns CDR1 SGHTA and CDR2 FQGTGA. This CDR3 region has 14 residues. DNA of the CDR3: TGTGCCAGCAGCGAGACAGGTAAACCCGCCGAGCAGTACTTC. Protein sequence: CASSETGKPAEQYF.

The chain recombines TRBV2 with TRBJ2-4; 7 bases are shared with TRBD1. This CDR3 is 13 amino acids long. Trimming removed 10 bases from V and 2 bases from J; junction bases left unmatched: 5. Germline V lookup: CDR1 SNHLY, CDR2 FYNNEI. The chain's CDR3 is CATFRGSKNIQYF. The CDR3 bases are TGTGCCACCTTCAGGGGGTCCAAAAACATTCAGTACTTC.

The chain employs TRBV6-6 and TRBJ2-5, with D uncertain. The CDR3 is 11 residues long. Germline V lookup: CDR1 MNHNY, CDR2 SVGAGI (reference sequence). Between the trimmed V and J ends, which lost 2 bases and 5 bases, there was a span of 3 bases. CDR3 DNA: TGTGCCAGCAGTTACGCTGAGACCCAGTACTTC. It codes for CASSYAETQYF.

The J gene is TRBJ2-5, the V gene TRBV28, with D possibly matching TRBD1 (5 bases). The end of the DNA fits TRBJ2-7 better, so the J call may be wrong. The V gene's germline CDR1 is MDHEN and CDR2 SYDVKM. This CDR3 has 15 residues. CDR3 nucleotide sequence: TGTGCCAGCAGTTTAGGACACCTAAGCTCCTACGAGCAGTACTTC. It encodes CASSLGHLSSYEQYF.

The rearrangement joins TRBV28 to TRBJ2-3, with 7 bases matching TRBD1. Germline CDR1 and CDR2: MDHEN and SYDVKM. This CDR3 has 14 residues. J was trimmed by 3 bases and V by 4 bases; bases with no gene match: 4. CDR3 in amino acids: CASSSPQGTDTQYF. CDR3 DNA: TGTGCCAGCAGTTCCCCACAGGGGACAGATACGCAGTATTTT.

This chain uses TRBV2 with TRBJ2-5; unclear D gene. The CDR3 contains 11 residues. Germline loops: CDR1 SNHLY, CDR2 FYNNEI. Trimming left V 6 bases short and J 2 bases short, with 4 bases between. CDR3 coding DNA: TGTGCCAGCAGACAGCAAGAGACCCAGTACTTC. This translates into CASRQQETQYF.

This clone was observed once. The V and J genes are TRBV27 and TRBJ2-3; D is uncertain. V lost 4 bases, J lost 4 bases, and 12 bases lay in between. The CDR3 contains 14 residues. Germline values: CDR1 MNHEY, CDR2 SMNVEV (reference sequence). The CDR3 nucleotides are TGTGCCAGCAGTTGGAAGTTTTGGGCAGATACGCAGTATTTT. Encoded protein: CASSWKFWADTQYF.

To note about this clone: The same CDR3 also results from other DNA sequences found in this sample. V is TRBV28 and J is TRBJ1-3; D not certain. V shed 2 bases and J shed 4 bases, with 3 bases lying between them. The CDR3 runs to 12 residues. Germline-derived CDR1 and CDR2 are MDHEN and SYDVKM. The DNA for the CDR3 is TGTGCCAGCAGTTTACTGGGAAACACCATATATTTT. Its protein product is CASSLLGNTIYF.

V is TRBV6-5 and J is TRBJ2-7; D unresolved. The CDR3 covers 14 residues. Germline CDR1 and CDR2: MNHEY and SVGAGI. Trimming left V 0 bases short and J 5 bases short, with 11 bases between. CDR3 coding DNA: TGTGCCAGCAGTTACTCGGCAGGTTTTGACGAGCAGTACTTC. Translating it yields CASSYSAGFDEQYF.

The V gene is TRBV30, the J gene TRBJ2-7, with TRBD2 matching over 7 bases. In germline, CDR1 is GTSNPN, CDR2 SVGIG (reference sequence). V gave up 0 bases and J gave up 5 bases; unmatched junction bases: 7. CDR3 length: 14 residues. The CDR3 nucleotides are TGTGCCTGGAGTGTGGGAGGGATTGGCGACGAGCAGTACTTC. Protein sequence: CAWSVGGIGDEQYF.

The chain combines TRBV5-3 with TRBJ1-2; weak D call: TRBD1 (5 bases). TRBV5-3 is classed as an ORF, of uncertain function. The V and J ends lost 2 bases and 4 bases respectively, with 12 bases between them. The CDR3 runs to 14 residues. The CDR3 loop is CARSFEGWPYGYTF. The CDR3 DNA is TGTGCCAGAAGCTTTGAGGGGTGGCCCTATGGCTACACCTTC.

This chain connects TRBV27 to TRBJ1-5; D is unresolved. The length of the CDR3 is 16 residues. CDR1 is MNHEY and CDR2 is SMNVEV in the germline V gene (reference sequence). V was pared by 5 bases and J by 3 bases, with 17 bases between. The CDR3: CASSTLDGFDNQPQHF. CDR3 DNA: TGTGCCAGCAGTACTCTCGACGGCTTTGACAATCAGCCCCAGCATTTT.

The chain links TRBV7-2 to TRBJ2-3; 8 bases align to TRBD1. In germline, CDR1 is SGHTA, CDR2 FQGNSA. The junction had 10 bases not matched to a gene; V was cut back by 5 bases and J by 6 bases. The CDR3 is 15 residues long. The CDR3 spells CASSPGTGLEDTQYF. In DNA form, the CDR3 reads TGTGCCAGCAGCCCCGGGACAGGACTGGAGGATACGCAGTATTTT.

Note on this clone: Relative to the germline gene, one junction end is altered; a read error may explain this. V gene TRBV7-9 combines with J gene TRBJ1-5, with D perhaps TRBD1 (6 bases). The germline V gene has CDR1 SEHNR and CDR2 FQNEAQ (reference sequence). The CDR3 is 14 residues long. The CDR3 DNA follows: TGTGCCAGCAGCCCGAGCGGGGGCAATCAGTCCCAGCATTTT. Translating it yields CASSPSGGNQSQHF.

The chain couples TRBV7-9 to TRBJ2-1; 9 bases are a match to TRBD1. Germline-derived CDR1 and CDR2 are SEHNR and FQNEAQ (reference sequence). The CDR3 spans 15 residues. The V and J ends lost 6 bases and 6 bases, in that order; junction bases with no gene match: 9. The chain's CDR3 is CASRPLGTGSNEQFF. The CDR3 coding sequence is TGTGCCAGCAGGCCCCTCGGGACAGGGAGCAATGAGCAGTTCTTC.

The chain employs TRBV28 and TRBJ1-4; TRBD1 might be the D (5 bases). The V and J ends lost 4 bases and 4 bases respectively, with 13 bases between them. In germline, CDR1 is MDHEN, CDR2 SYDVKM. The CDR3 is made up of 15 amino acids. The CDR3 spells CASSSPGDGNEKLFF. CDR3 coding DNA: TGTGCCAGCAGTTCCCCCGGGGACGGTAATGAAAAACTGTTTTTT.

This rearrangement joins TRBV19 to TRBJ2-7; D is uncertain. The germline V gene has CDR1 LNHDA and CDR2 SQIVND (reference sequence). CDR3 size: 15 residues. V lost 6 bases, J lost 5 bases, and 20 bases lay in between. CDR3 DNA sequence: TGTGCCAGTAGAAGAGAGGCTAGTTCGTCCCACGAGCAGTACTTC. This codes for CASRREASSSHEQYF. Filled out from reference TRBV19 and TRBJ2-7, the complete variable domain reads DGGITQSPKYLFRKEGQNVTLSCEQNLNHDAMYWYRQDPGQGLRLIYYSQIVNDFQKGDIAEGYSVSREKKESFPLTVTSAQKNPTAFYLCASRREASSSHEQYFGPGTRLTVT.

The chain carries TRBV30 and TRBJ1-2; 7 bases are a match to TRBD1. Looked up from germline, CDR1 is GTSNPN and CDR2 is SVGIG (reference sequence). The CDR3 extends over 14 amino acids. The V and J ends lost 5 bases and 8 bases, in that order; junction bases with no gene match: 14. CDR3 loop: CAWGPYLNRGGYTF. The CDR3 DNA follows: TGTGCCTGGGGACCCTACCTGAACAGGGGCGGCTACACCTTC.

This chain joins TRBV28 and TRBJ2-7, with TRBD2 identical over 8 bases. Germline CDR1 reads MDHEN; CDR2 reads SYDVKM. V trimming: 4 bases; J trimming: 5 bases; junction bases outside the gene matches: 7. The CDR3 has 14 amino acids. The CDR3 reads CASSYGTRYDEQYF. The CDR3, as DNA: TGTGCCAGCAGTTATGGGACTAGGTACGACGAGCAGTACTTC.

Comments on this clone: Other DNA sequences in this sample translate to the same CDR3. The CDR3 nucleotides are TGCAGCGTTGCCCAGCGGATCTCCTACGAGCAGTACTTC. It encodes CSVAQRISYEQYF. The chain joins TRBV29-1 to TRBJ2-7; a weak D match, TRBD2 (5 bases). CDR1 SQVTM and CDR2 ANQGSEA come from the germline V gene. V shed 4 bases and J shed 0 bases, with 10 bases lying between them. This CDR3 contains 13 residues.

The chain combines TRBV18 with TRBJ1-5; 9 bases are shared with TRBD1. CDR3 size: 15 residues. The J segment lost 7 bases and the V segment lost 2 bases, leaving 6 bases of the junction unmatched. CDR1 is KGHSH and CDR2 is LQKENI in the germline V gene. The CDR3 sequence is CASSPGTGLGQPQHF. DNA of the CDR3: TGTGCCAGCTCACCAGGGACAGGGCTAGGACAGCCCCAGCATTTT.